This TCR beta chain was sequenced during a study of shared clonotypes between healthy human individuals (dated by TCRdb to about 2020). Context from the whole study: Three men and a couple of women, aged 18 to 49 years, made up the cohort. Per donor, three plates each were used for CD4 naive and CD4 memory, two for CD8 naive, and one for CD8 memory. The study deeply sequenced blood TCR repertoires of five healthy adults to estimate repertoire size and the extent of clonotype sharing between individuals. Libraries were prepared and TCR repertoires were sequenced by different laboratories using diverse techniques, in order to increase sequencing depth and limit assay-specific biases. Per donor, leukapheresis produced somewhere between about 0.94 and 10 billion PBMCs.

The research as a whole found: Sampling was restricted to blood, and TCR repertoires in tissues likely differ from the TCR repertoires found in blood. Pairwise subsampling led to the expectation that sequencing depth would affect the degree of clonotype sharing among donors. Because the study included only a small number of donors, the genetic and exposure-history diversity represented was limited. Across a few donors, 5% to 6% of naive CD4, roughly 3.5% of naive CD8, about 2.3% of memory CD4, and under 0.45% of memory CD8 clonotypes were shared. Incomplete sequencing was indicated by rarefaction of sorted-subset datasets, despite the large sequencing depth. Compared with non-shared clonotypes, clonotypes shared by all four sorted-subset donors had higher generation probabilities. Naive subsets generally had larger estimated clonotype richness than memory subsets did.

This clone was recorded only once. Its recognized antigen is unknown. Base qualities are not at hand, and no much larger clone is one base apart. Using the deep immunoSEQ assay, multiplex PCR amplified TCR CDR3 regions from genomic DNA. Extracted genomic DNA from each cell subset was distributed evenly across all wells of several immunoSEQ 96-well plates, and each plate was treated as a replicate. For sorted subsets, about 200 ng genomic DNA, equal to tens of thousands of T cell genomes, was loaded into each replicate PCR. Purified libraries were quantified with a Qubit 3.0 fluorometer, sized on a Bioanalyzer 2100, and re-quantified with the KAPA Library Quantification kit. A separate single-read 150-cycle Illumina NextSeq 550 flow cell was used to sequence each immunoSEQ 96-well plate. As for the authors' bioinformatics: Because only junctional sequences without quality scores were contained in the immunoSEQ output, filtering matching that applied to full-length reads could not be performed. To assign V/J genes and CDR3, sequences were annotated against IMGT germline references using PyIR, a Python wrapper for IgBLAST v1.9. Reads with weak V/J assignments (E-value above 1e-6), missing CDR3, stop codons, out-of-frame junctions, or ambiguous translated residues were removed. V3J clonotypes were defined as sequences sharing an identical inferred V gene, J gene, and CDR3 amino acid sequence. To compute the percentage overlap between repertoires, the number of shared unique clonotypes was divided by the size of the smaller repertoire. RTK rarefaction, the Chao1 estimator, and Recon v2.1 estimates of unobserved clonotypes were used to assess repertoire richness. Generation probabilities for all TCRbeta clonotypes obtained by the gDNA method from a few donors were computed using OLGA. TCRdb obtained this table from immuneACCESS and retained in-frame rearrangements with V and J assigned. These tables miss some clones; where compared with another copy, unresolved V genes account for less than half of the shortfall, and the remainder is unexplained. V and J calls and clone size follow that table, whereas D and trimming were derived from the DNA. The sample table contains about 1.9 million clones; only one count was recorded for over 85% of them. About 1.7% of the sample is in the top ten clones.

CD8 naive samples consisted of CD45RO-negative cells that were positively selected for CCR7, yielding a CD45RA+CCR7+ population without TemRA cells. Donors were healthy HIV-negative adults with no recently reported acute infections or vaccinations. All donors were Caucasian adults living in Nashville, Tennessee, USA. Blood was obtained by leukapheresis, after which PBMCs were separated by Ficoll-Histopaque density gradient centrifugation and cryopreserved in liquid nitrogen vapor phase. Analytical flow cytometry was used to check the purity and quantity of every magnetically sorted T cell population. Genomic DNA was isolated from each sorted fraction and quantified by UV absorbance on a Nanodrop 2000c. The CDR3 covers 15 residues, taking in both the cysteine and the phenylalanine. Only CDR3 DNA is held: 45 bases, read in frame from base 1. The germline V gene encodes CDR1 MNHEY and CDR2 SVGAGI. The V and J ends are trimmed by 4 bases and 7 bases, leaving 17 bases between them.

This receptor chain uses TRBV6-5 and TRBJ1-5; the D gene is unclear. What was sequenced was naive CD8+ T cells from PBMCs. The cell subset or site tag for this specimen amounts to: CD45RA+CCR7+. The TCR comes from a man younger than 35 in good health. Some clones in this sample may be carry-over from other donors' samples. CDR3 loop: CASSSREATPQPQHF. Read as DNA, the sequence is TGTGCCAGCAGTTCCCGAGAGGCTACGCCGCAGCCCCAGCATTTT.